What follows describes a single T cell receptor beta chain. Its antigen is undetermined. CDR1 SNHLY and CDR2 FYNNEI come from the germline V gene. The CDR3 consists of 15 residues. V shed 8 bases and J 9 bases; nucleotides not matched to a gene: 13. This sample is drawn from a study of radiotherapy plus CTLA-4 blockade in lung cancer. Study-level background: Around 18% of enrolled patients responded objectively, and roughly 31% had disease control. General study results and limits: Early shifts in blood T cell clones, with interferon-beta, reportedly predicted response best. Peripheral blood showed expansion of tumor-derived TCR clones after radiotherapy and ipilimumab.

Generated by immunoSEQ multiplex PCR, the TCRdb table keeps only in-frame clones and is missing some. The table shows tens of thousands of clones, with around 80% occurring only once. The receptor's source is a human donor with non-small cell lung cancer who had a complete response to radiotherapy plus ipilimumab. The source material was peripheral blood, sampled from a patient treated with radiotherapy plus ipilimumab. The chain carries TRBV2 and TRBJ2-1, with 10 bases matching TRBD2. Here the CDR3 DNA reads TGTGCCAGCTGTGGTGCTGCTAGCGGGAGAGGTGAGCAGTTCTTC. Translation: CASCGAASGRGEQFF.